This TCR beta chain comes out of a study of T cell responses to AZD1222 COVID-19 vaccine. Libraries were prepared by immunoSEQ multiplex PCR; TCRdb keeps only in-frame clonotypes and omits some of them. The sample has about 99,000 clones, 70% to 90% seen once; the top ten hold 2.5% to 3%. As to this clone: Its antigen is currently unknown.

This CDR3 spans 12 amino acids. V was clipped by 5 bases and J by 4 bases, with 8 bases between them. General study results and limits: There were vaccine-associated CD4 TCRs across spike, dominant at 160-218 and 743-854. Repertoire collection took place solely once the T cell response had peaked.

Sequences were derived from peripheral blood, sampled on day 0 of AZD1222 vaccination. This clonotype was sampled from an adult in good health. V and J are TRBV12-3 or TRBV12-4 and TRBJ1-2; D not certain. The CDR3 DNA is TGTGCCAGCAGTCGAACAGCCTATGGCTACACCTTC. It codes for CASSRTAYGYTF.